This T cell receptor (beta chain) appears in the sequencing data of a study of blood T cell repertoires in COVID-19 (dated by TCRdb to the early 2020s). A note on the overall study: Samples from collaborators originated in the United States, Italy and Spain and spanned both the acute and convalescent phases of COVID-19. The material from the prospective study consisted of cDNA or gDNA derived from T cells, B-cell-depleted T cells, or PBMCs. Subjects who had been exposed to COVID-19, were actively infected with it, or had recovered from it provided the deeply sampled blood TCRbeta repertoires that made up the dataset. The repertoires were released in a freely available public database intended as a resource for research on the immune response to SARS-CoV-2. Samples came from the ongoing ImmuneRACE study (first 160 participants) plus 1,254 subjects from 6 global collaborators. The sample metadata nearly always contained a de-identified subject ID, COVID-19 status, age in years and sex. Where available, HLA class I and class II types were obtained from metadata supplied by the sample provider rather than from assay-based typing.

Regarding this clone: No cognate antigen has been identified for it. One base away there is no much larger clone; base qualities are not given.

The paper's findings and limits, for the study overall: Clinical and demographic metadata were provided uncurated, with the amount varying by source and participant.

TCRbeta CDR3 regions were amplified from genomic DNA by means of the immunoSEQ Assay, a bias-controlled multiplex PCR. The original methods were these. Nucleated cell counts per sample were estimated from amplification of reference gene primers within the assay. To quantify the absolute abundance of each unique TCRbeta CDR3 rearrangement, sequence reads were collapsed and filtered. Productive Simpson clonality was computed per sample as the square root of Simpson's diversity index over productive rearrangements. TCRdb holds this immuneACCESS table with in-frame rearrangements only. Some clones are missing; in checked studies, unresolved V genes explain under half, and the rest has no known cause. That table supplies the V and J calls and clone size; D and trimming were determined from the DNA. This sample lists some 130,000 clones; more than 85% were detected once. The ten largest account for about 4.1% of the sample.

The CDR3, from cysteine to phenylalanine, totals 15 residues. This entry keeps only the CDR3 DNA: 45 bases, framed from base 1. Unmatched junction bases come to 10, with V trimmed by 5 bases and J by 6 bases. From the germline V gene (reference sequence), CDR1 is LNHDA and CDR2 is SQIVND. One collaborating source in Seattle enrolled patients while the patients were actively infected and followed the patients over time throughout the course of disease. Whole blood was collected in K2EDTA tubes by collaborating institutions according to the institutions' own protocols. For TCRbeta analysis, collaborator samples were shipped as frozen whole blood, as isolated PBMCs, or as DNA extracted from either sample type.

This clonotype was obtained from a man aged 55-75 years with COVID-19, enrolled during active disease. The sequencing input was peripheral blood. The chain is made from TRBV19 and TRBJ1-5, and TRBD1 matches 7 of the central bases. Read as DNA, the sequence is TGTGCCAGTAGTCCGAAAGGGACAGACAGTCAGCCCCAGCATTTT. This gives the protein CASSPKGTDSQPQHF.